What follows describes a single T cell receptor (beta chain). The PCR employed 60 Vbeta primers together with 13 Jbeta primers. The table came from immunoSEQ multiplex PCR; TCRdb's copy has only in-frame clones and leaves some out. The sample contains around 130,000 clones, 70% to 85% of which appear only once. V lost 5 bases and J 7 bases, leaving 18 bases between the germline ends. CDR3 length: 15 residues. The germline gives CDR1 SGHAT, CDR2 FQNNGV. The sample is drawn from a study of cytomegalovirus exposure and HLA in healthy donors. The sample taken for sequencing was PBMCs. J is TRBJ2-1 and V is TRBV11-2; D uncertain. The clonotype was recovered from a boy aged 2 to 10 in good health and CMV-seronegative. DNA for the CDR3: TGTGCCAGCAGCCCCCCGACTTCCCATACGAATGAGCAGTTCTTC. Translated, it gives CASSPPTSHTNEQFF.